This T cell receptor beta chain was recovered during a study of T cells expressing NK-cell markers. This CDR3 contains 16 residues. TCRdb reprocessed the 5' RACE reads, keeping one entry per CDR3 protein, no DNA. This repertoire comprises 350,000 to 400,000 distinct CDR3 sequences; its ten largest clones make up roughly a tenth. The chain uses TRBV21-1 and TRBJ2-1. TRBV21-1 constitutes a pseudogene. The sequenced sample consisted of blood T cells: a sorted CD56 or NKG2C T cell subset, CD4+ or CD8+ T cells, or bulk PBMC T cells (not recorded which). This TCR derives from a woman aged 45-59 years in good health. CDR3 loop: CASSKGKREGLDEQFF.